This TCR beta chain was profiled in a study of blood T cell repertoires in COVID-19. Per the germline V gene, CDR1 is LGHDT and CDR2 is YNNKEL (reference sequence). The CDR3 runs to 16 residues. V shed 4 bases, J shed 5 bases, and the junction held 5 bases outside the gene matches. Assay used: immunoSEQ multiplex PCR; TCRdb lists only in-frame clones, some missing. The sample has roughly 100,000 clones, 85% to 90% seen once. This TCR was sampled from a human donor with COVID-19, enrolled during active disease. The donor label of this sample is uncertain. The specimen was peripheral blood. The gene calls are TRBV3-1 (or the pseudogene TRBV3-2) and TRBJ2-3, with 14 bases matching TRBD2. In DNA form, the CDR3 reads TGTGCCAGCAGCCCGGGACTAGCGGGAGCCAAAGATACGCAGTATTTT. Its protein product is CASSPGLAGAKDTQYF.